These 20 T cell receptor beta chains came from one sample sequenced in a study. Via MiXCR, TCRdb re-called the RT-PCR reads, giving one row per CDR3 protein. The sample records fewer than 800,000 distinct CDR3 sequences, approximately 15% being singletons. The sequenced sample consisted of memory CD4+ T cells from blood. The receptors stem from a female donor in good health, serving as a healthy control.

V usage is TRBV12-3 or TRBV12-4 and J usage is TRBJ2-2; a possible D gene is TRBD1 (5 bases). The CDR3 is made up of 14 amino acids. V shed 8 bases and J shed 1 base, with 11 bases lying between them. The CDR3 loop reads CASCLDRNTGELFF. The DNA for the CDR3 is TGTGCCAGCTGCTTAGACAGGAACACCGGGGAGCTGTTTTTT.

This clonotype was picked up many times. The chain combines TRBV7-3 with TRBJ2-1; D might be TRBD1 (6 bases). CDR1 is SGHTA and CDR2 is FQGTGA in the germline V gene. The V gene lost 3 bases and the J gene lost 5 bases, with 11 bases spanning the gap. This CDR3 is 14 amino acids long. CDR3 bases: TGTGCCAGCAGCTTCCTCGGACAGAACAATGAGCAGTTCTTC. It yields the protein CASSFLGQNNEQFF.

The rearrangement joins TRBV2 to TRBJ1-3, with no clear D. The CDR3 is made up of 12 amino acids. V lost 5 bases and J 2 bases, leaving 4 bases between the germline ends. The germline CDR1 and CDR2 sequences are SNHLY and FYNNEI. The CDR3 protein is CASSITGNTIYF. In DNA form, the CDR3 reads TGTGCCAGCAGTATAACTGGAAACACCATATATTTT.

The J gene is TRBJ2-2, the V gene TRBV7-9; TRBD1 is a possible D gene (5 bases). The CDR3 has 15 residues. V was shortened by 8 bases and J by 3 bases, with 16 bases between the two germline ends. Germline lookup yields CDR1 SEHNR and CDR2 FQNEAQ (reference sequence). CDR3 sequence (DNA): TGTGCCAGCGGTTCCAGGGCAGTAGACACCGGGGAGCTGTTTTTT. Residues: CASGSRAVDTGELFF.

The rearrangement links TRBV29-1 to TRBJ2-1; 10 nucleotides line up with TRBD2. The germline gives CDR1 SQVTM, CDR2 ANQGSEA. The CDR3 sequence is 16 residues long. V gave up 3 bases and J gave up 2 bases; unmatched junction bases: 7. CDR3 loop: CSVDSSGGVTYNEQFF. DNA for the CDR3: TGCAGCGTTGATTCTAGCGGGGGCGTTACCTACAATGAGCAGTTCTTC.

The rearrangement links TRBV28 to TRBJ2-5; no reliable D call. V was cut by 6 bases and J by 4 bases, with 12 bases left in between. The CDR3 covers 13 residues. Per the germline V gene, CDR1 is MDHEN and CDR2 is SYDVKM. CDR3 amino acids: CASRRGRVETQYF. CDR3 DNA sequence: TGTGCCAGCAGGCGAGGACGGGTAGAGACCCAGTACTTC. The whole variable domain, remainder taken from reference TRBV28 and TRBJ2-5, is DVKVTQSSRYLVKRTGEKVFLECVQDMDHENMFWYRQDPGLGLRLIYFSYDVKMKEKGDIPEGYSVSREKKERFSLILESASTNQTSMYLCASRRGRVETQYFGPGTRLLVL.

The chain links TRBV5-1 to TRBJ2-7; TRBD2 agrees at 9 bases. J lost 12 bases, V lost 2 bases, and 12 bases had no gene match. CDR3 length: 14 amino acids. Germline CDR1 is SGHRS and CDR2 is YFSETQ. The CDR3 region has the DNA TGCGCCAGCAGCTTCCTCGTTCTTAGCGGGAGCCCGTACTTC. This codes for CASSFLVLSGSPYF.

This clonotype has a handful of counts. The V gene is TRBV6-1, the J gene TRBJ2-7; the D gene is possibly TRBD2 (5 bases). The CDR3 is made up of 15 amino acids. Trimming took 3 bases from V and 2 from J, leaving 14 bases between them. CDR1 is MNHNS and CDR2 is SASEGT in the germline V gene. The DNA for the CDR3 is TGTGCCAGCAGTGATACCATAGCGTCTGCCTACGAGCAGTACTTC. Translated: CASSDTIASAYEQYF.

The chain combines TRBV19 with TRBJ1-2; D unclear. V was cut by 7 bases and J by 4 bases, with 16 bases left in between. The V gene's germline CDR1 is LNHDA and CDR2 SQIVND (reference sequence). This CDR3 is 14 amino acids long. The CDR3, as DNA: TGTGCCAGTACCAAGGACGGAGCAACCTATGGCTACACCTTC. Its translation is CASTKDGATYGYTF.

This sequence joins TRBV12-3 or TRBV12-4 and TRBJ2-5, with D maybe TRBD2 (6 bases). V lost 4 bases and J 3 bases, leaving 12 bases between the germline ends. CDR3 length: 14 amino acids. CDR3 in DNA: TGTGCCAGCAGTTGGCTAGCGTCCGAAGAGACCCAGTACTTC. Protein: CASSWLASEETQYF.

This sequence joins TRBV3-1 and TRBJ2-6; unclear D gene. V gave up 1 base and J gave up 3 bases, with 1 base separating them. Germline V gene sequence: CDR1 LGHDT, CDR2 YNNKEL (reference sequence). The CDR3 contains 13 residues. The CDR3 coding sequence is TGTGCCAGCAGCCAAGGTGGGGCCAACGTCCTGACTTTC. Residues: CASSQGGANVLTF. Supplemented by reference TRBV3-1 and TRBJ2-6, the full variable domain reads DTAVSQTPKYLVTQMGNDKSIKCEQNLGHDTMYWYKQDSKKFLKIMFSYNNKELIINETVPNRFSPKSPDKAHLNLHINSLELGDSAVYFCASSQGGANVLTFGAGSRLTVL.

The chain joins TRBV7-6 to TRBJ2-1; 7 bases align to TRBD1. This CDR3 region has 15 residues. Per germline, CDR1 SGHVS and CDR2 FNYEAQ. V lost 5 bases, J lost 7 bases, and 11 bases stayed unmatched. Here the CDR3 DNA reads TGTGCCAGCAGCAAGTGGCACAGGGGTGGGAATGAGCAGTTCTTC. Protein product: CASSKWHRGGNEQFF. Filled out from reference TRBV7-6 and TRBJ2-1, the complete variable domain reads GAGVSQSPRYKVTKRGQDVALRCDPISGHVSLYWYRQALGQGPEFLTYFNYEAQQDKSGLPNDRFSAERPEGSISTLTIQRTEQRDSAMYRCASSKWHRGGNEQFFGPGTRLTVL.

This clonotype has only a few counts. This chain connects TRBV7-8 to TRBJ2-7, with TRBD2 matching 13 bases. Germline CDR1 SGHVS, CDR2 FQNEAQ. CDR3 length: 18 amino acids. V was clipped by 5 bases and J by 0 bases; unmatched bases: 10. The CDR3 reads CASSQGTWTSGSSYEQYF. DNA of the CDR3: TGTGCCAGCAGCCAGGGGACATGGACTAGCGGGAGCTCCTACGAGCAGTACTTC.

With regard to this clonotype: This clone may be a read error of a much larger clone one base away. This chain links TRBV5-1 with TRBJ2-2; 9 bases map to TRBD1. CDR3 size: 14 residues. Germline CDR1 is SGHRS and CDR2 is YFSETQ. CDR3 sequence reads: CASSPDRGTEELFF. The DNA for the CDR3 is TGCGCCAGCAGCCCGGACAGGGGAACCGAGGAGCTGTTTTTT.

This clonotype was found a few times. The chain uses TRBV20-1 and TRBJ2-5; D gene unclear. In germline, CDR1 is DFQATT, CDR2 SNEGSKA (reference sequence). The CDR3 sequence is 17 residues long. With 6 bases removed from V and 3 bases from J, the gap between germline ends came to 26 bases. The CDR3 DNA reads as TGCAGTGCCGCCCCCTTTGACATCACCACTTACAAAGAGACCCAGTACTTC. It translates to CSAAPFDITTYKETQYF.

This clonotype was counted a few times. The chain carries TRBV5-1 and TRBJ2-7; TRBD2 matches 9 bases. Germline assignment: CDR1 SGHRS and CDR2 YFSETQ. The CDR3 runs 19 residues. Trimming removed 2 bases from V and 2 bases from J; junction bases left unmatched: 17. CDR3 protein: CASSFMVASGTPKPYEQYF. Written as DNA, the CDR3 is TGCGCCAGCAGCTTCATGGTAGCTAGCGGGACACCAAAACCCTACGAGCAGTACTTC.

In its sample, this clonotype was seen a few times. The chain is built from TRBV6-5 and TRBJ1-4; 8 nucleotides align to TRBD1. The V gene's germline CDR1 is MNHEY and CDR2 SVGAGI. The CDR3 consists of 15 residues. V dropped 2 bases and J dropped 4; count of bases not matched to a gene: 3. CDR3 nucleotides: TGTGCCAGCAGTTACGCCACAGGGGGTAATGAAAAACTGTTTTTT. This translates into CASSYATGGNEKLFF.

In its sample, this clonotype was seen a few times. This chain uses TRBV5-1 with TRBJ2-3; D call uncertain. The germline gives CDR1 SGHRS, CDR2 YFSETQ. The CDR3 is 13 amino acids. Trimming removed 4 bases from V and 4 bases from J, with 10 bases in between. CDR3 loop: CASSPTWADTQYF. The CDR3 DNA reads as TGCGCCAGCAGCCCCACTTGGGCAGATACGCAGTATTTT.

This clonotype was counted between two and nine times. This chain joins TRBV6-1 and TRBJ1-2, with a possible D match to TRBD1 (5 bases). Germline V CDR1 and CDR2: MNHNS, SASEGT. V lost 8 bases and J lost 5, with 15 bases in between. This CDR3 region has 13 residues. Written as DNA, the CDR3 is TGTGCCAGCCTTGGGGCCCCCAAATATGGCTACACCTTC. As protein: CASLGAPKYGYTF.

This clonotype appeared a few times. The rearrangement joins TRBV12-3 or TRBV12-4 to TRBJ2-7, with D perhaps TRBD2 (6 bases). This CDR3 comprises 15 residues. V was clipped by 5 bases and J by 0 bases, with 14 bases between them. CDR3 protein: CASSRPGTGSYEQYF. CDR3 nucleotides: TGTGCCAGCAGTCGACCCGGGACTGGCTCCTACGAGCAGTACTTC.